This TCR beta chain was recovered during a study of shared clonotypes between healthy human individuals. For the study at large: Each donor had three CD4 naive, three CD4 memory, two CD8 naive and one CD8 memory plate.

V lost 5 bases to trimming and J lost 6 bases; unmatched junction nucleotides: 6. There are 13 residues in the CDR3. CDR1 and CDR2 from the germline V gene are SGHDT and YYEEEE. Measured with immunoSEQ multiplex PCR; TCRdb has only the in-frame clones, and not every one. The sample records under 1,100,000 clones, about 75% being singletons. This clone has more than one count but fewer than ten. The antigen is undetermined. General study results and limits: Roughly 5% of naive CD4 clonotypes were common to four donors.

The sample comprised memory CD4+ T cells sorted from blood. This sample's subset: CD45RA-negative fraction. This clonotype originated in a man aged 18 to 29 in good health. The chain employs TRBV5-6 and TRBJ2-7; 9 nucleotides line up with TRBD1. CDR3 sequence (DNA): TGTGCCAGCAGACAGGGGGCGCTGAGCGAGCAGTACTTC. Translating it yields CASRQGALSEQYF.